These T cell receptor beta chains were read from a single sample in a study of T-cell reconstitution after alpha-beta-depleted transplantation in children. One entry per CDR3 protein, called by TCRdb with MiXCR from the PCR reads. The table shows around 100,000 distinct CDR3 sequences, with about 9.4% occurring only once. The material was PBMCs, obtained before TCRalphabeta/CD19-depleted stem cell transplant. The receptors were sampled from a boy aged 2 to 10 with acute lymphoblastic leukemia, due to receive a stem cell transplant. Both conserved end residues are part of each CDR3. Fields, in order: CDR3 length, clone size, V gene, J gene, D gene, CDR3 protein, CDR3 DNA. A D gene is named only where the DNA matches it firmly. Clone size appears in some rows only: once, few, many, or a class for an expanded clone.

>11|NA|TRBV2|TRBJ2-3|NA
CASTPPDTQYF
TGTGCCAGCACCCCACCAGATACGCAGTATTTT
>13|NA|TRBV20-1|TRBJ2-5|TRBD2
CSATGLAGDTQYF
TGCAGTGCCACGGGACTAGCGGGAGACACCCAGTACTTC
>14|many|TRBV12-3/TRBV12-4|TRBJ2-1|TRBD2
CASSLASGYNEQFF
TGTGCCAGCAGTTTGGCTAGCGGCTACAATGAGCAGTTCTTC
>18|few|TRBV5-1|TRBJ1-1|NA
CASSFRGSTTGRVAEAFF
TGCGCCAGCAGCTTTAGGGGATCCACTACAGGGCGAGTAGCTGAAGCTTTCTTT
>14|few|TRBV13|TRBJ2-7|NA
CASNSRTKAYEQYF
TGTGCCAGCAACTCCCGGACCAAGGCCTACGAGCAGTACTTC
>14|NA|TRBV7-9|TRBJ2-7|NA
CASSREFGGHEQYF
TGTGCCAGCAGCCGTGAATTTGGGGGGCACGAGCAGTACTTC
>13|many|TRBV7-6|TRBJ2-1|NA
CASSRHSYNEQFF
TGTGCCAGCAGCAGACATTCCTACAATGAGCAGTTCTTC
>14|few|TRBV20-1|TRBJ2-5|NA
CSAPDYAGQETQYF
TGCAGTGCCCCGGACTATGCGGGTCAAGAGACCCAGTACTTC
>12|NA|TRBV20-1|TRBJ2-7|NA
CSARGGRDEQYF
TGCAGTGCTAGAGGGGGAAGGGACGAGCAGTACTTC
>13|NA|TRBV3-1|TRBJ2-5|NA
CASSQDIGGTQYF
TGTGCCAGCAGCCAAGATATAGGGGGGACCCAGTACTTC
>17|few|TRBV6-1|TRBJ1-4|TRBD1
CASSPSPAGTVNEKLFF
TGTGCCAGCAGCCCCTCTCCGGCCGGGACAGTTAATGAAAAACTGTTTTTT
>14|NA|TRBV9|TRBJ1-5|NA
CASSVGADHQPQHF
TGTGCCAGCAGCGTAGGGGCAGACCATCAGCCCCAGCATTTT
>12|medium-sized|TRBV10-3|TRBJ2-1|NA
CAISEAYNEQFF
TGTGCCATCAGTGAGGCCTACAATGAGCAGTTCTTC
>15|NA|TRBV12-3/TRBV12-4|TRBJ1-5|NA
CASSRQKTNNQPQHF
TGTGCCAGCAGTCGACAGAAGACTAACAATCAGCCCCAGCATTTT
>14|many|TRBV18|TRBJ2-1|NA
CASSPPAGGDEQFF
TGTGCCAGCTCACCTCCAGCGGGCGGCGATGAGCAGTTCTTC
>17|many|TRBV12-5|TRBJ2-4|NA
CASGFNGATLAKNIQYF
TGTGCTAGTGGTTTTAACGGGGCGACCTTAGCCAAAAACATTCAGTACTTC
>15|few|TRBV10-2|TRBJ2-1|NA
CASTLEGPSYNEQFF
TGCGCCAGCACCCTCGAGGGGCCTTCCTACAATGAGCAGTTCTTC
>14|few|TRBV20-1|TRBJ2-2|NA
CSARGGRNTGELFF
TGCAGTGCAAGGGGGGGTAGGAACACCGGGGAGCTGTTTTTT
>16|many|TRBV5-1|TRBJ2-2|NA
CASSLVTGTNTGELFF
TGCGCCAGCAGCTTGGTTACGGGGACGAACACCGGGGAGCTGTTTTTT
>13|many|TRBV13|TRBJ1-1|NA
CASSRQGNTEAFF
TGTGCCAGCAGTCGTCAGGGGAACACTGAAGCTTTCTTT
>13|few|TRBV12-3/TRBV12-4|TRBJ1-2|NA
CASSRDRNYGYTF
TGTGCCAGCAGCCGGGACCGGAACTATGGCTACACCTTC
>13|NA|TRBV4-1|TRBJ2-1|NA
CASSYQQGSEQFF
TGCGCCAGCAGCTACCAACAGGGCTCTGAGCAGTTCTTC
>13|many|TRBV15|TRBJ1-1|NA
CATSREQPTEAFF
TGTGCCACCAGCAGAGAACAGCCCACTGAAGCTTTCTTT
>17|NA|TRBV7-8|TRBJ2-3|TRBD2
CASSNEGTSGSTDTQYF
TGTGCCAGCAGCAACGAGGGGACTAGCGGAAGCACAGATACGCAGTATTTT
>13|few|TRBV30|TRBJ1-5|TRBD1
CAWSRGLGEPQHF
TGTGCCTGGAGCAGGGGGCTCGGGGAGCCCCAGCATTTT
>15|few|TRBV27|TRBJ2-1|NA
CASSLSGRGYNEQFF
TGTGCCAGCAGTTTATCGGGTCGGGGTTACAATGAGCAGTTCTTC
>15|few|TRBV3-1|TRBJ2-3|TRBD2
CASSPLAGGPDTQYF
TGTGCCAGCAGTCCACTAGCGGGAGGCCCAGATACGCAGTATTTT
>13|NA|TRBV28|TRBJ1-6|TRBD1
CASSPDRVSPLHF
TGTGCCAGCAGTCCAGACAGGGTTTCACCCCTCCACTTT
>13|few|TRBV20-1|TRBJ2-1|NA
CSALSGSQASLFF
TGCAGTGCCCTCTCGGGCAGCCAGGCCAGTCTGTTCTTC
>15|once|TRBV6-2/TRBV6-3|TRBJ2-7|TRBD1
CASSGAGTGDYEQYF
TGTGCCAGCAGTGGGGCCGGGACAGGGGATTACGAGCAGTACTTC
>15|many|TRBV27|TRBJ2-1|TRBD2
CASRPSGSPYNEQFF
TGTGCCAGCAGGCCTAGCGGGAGCCCCTACAATGAGCAGTTCTTC
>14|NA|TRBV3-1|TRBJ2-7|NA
CASSQEPPGSEQYF
TGTGCCAGCAGCCAAGAACCCCCGGGCTCCGAGCAGTACTTC
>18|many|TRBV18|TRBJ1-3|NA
CASSPRGVTASSGNTIYF
TGTGCCAGCTCACCACGAGGGGTGACCGCTAGCTCTGGAAACACCATATATTTT
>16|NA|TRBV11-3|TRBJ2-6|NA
CASSLDGPSGANVLTF
TGTGCCAGCAGCTTAGATGGGCCCTCTGGGGCCAACGTCCTGACTTTC
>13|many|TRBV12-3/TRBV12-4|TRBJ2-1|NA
CASSLIQGGEQFF
TGTGCCAGCAGTTTGATACAGGGAGGTGAGCAGTTCTTC
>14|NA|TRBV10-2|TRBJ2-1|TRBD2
CASRLAGGPGRQFF
TGCGCCAGCAGACTAGCGGGAGGGCCAGGAAGGCAGTTCTTC
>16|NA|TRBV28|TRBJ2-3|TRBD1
CASSPTGGRWSDTQYF
TGTGCCAGCAGTCCAACAGGGGGCCGGTGGTCAGATACGCAGTATTTT
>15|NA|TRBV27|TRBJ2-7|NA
CASSLGWAGIYEQYF
TGTGCCAGCAGTTTAGGGTGGGCAGGAATCTACGAGCAGTACTTC
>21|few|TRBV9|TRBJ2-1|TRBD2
CASSVGWGQGLAGGPRDEQFF
TGTGCCAGCAGCGTAGGGTGGGGCCAGGGACTAGCGGGAGGGCCTCGGGATGAGCAGTTCTTC
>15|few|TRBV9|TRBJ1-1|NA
CASSPVGPGDTEAFF
TGTGCCAGCAGCCCTGTTGGCCCCGGGGACACTGAAGCTTTCTTT
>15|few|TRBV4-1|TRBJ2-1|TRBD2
CASSPLAGGVNEQFF
TGCGCCAGCAGCCCTCTTGCGGGAGGGGTGAATGAGCAGTTCTTC
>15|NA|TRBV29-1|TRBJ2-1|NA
CSVNHRSGSYNEQFF
TGCAGCGTTAACCACAGGAGTGGCTCCTACAATGAGCAGTTCTTC
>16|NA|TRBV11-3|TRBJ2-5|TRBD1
CASSLGTGTGEETQYF
TGTGCCAGCAGCTTAGGAACCGGGACAGGGGAAGAGACCCAGTACTTC
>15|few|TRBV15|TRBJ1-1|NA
CATSRPREVGTEAFF
TGTGCCACCAGCAGGCCCCGGGAGGTGGGCACTGAAGCTTTCTTT
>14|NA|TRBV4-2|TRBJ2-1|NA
CASSQESKRDEQFF
TGTGCCAGCAGCCAAGAATCGAAGAGGGATGAGCAGTTCTTC
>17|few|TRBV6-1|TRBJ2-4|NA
CASSVRVQPGPQNIQYF
TGTGCCAGCAGTGTCCGGGTCCAACCAGGGCCCCAGAACATTCAGTACTTC
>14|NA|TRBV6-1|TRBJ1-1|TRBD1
CATKDRGLNTEAFF
TGTGCCACCAAGGACAGGGGGCTGAACACTGAAGCTTTCTTT
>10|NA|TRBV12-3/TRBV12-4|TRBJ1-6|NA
CASKHSPLHF
TGTGCCAGCAAGCATTCACCCCTCCACTTT
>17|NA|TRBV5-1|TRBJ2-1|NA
CASSLRTAGSSYNEQFF
TGCGCCAGCAGCTTAAGGACGGCTGGAAGCTCCTACAATGAGCAGTTCTTC
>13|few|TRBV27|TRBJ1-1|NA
CASSLRVYTEAFF
TGTGCCAGCAGTTTACGGGTTTACACTGAAGCTTTCTTT
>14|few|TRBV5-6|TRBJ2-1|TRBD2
CASLLTGGSDEQFF
TGTGCCAGCCTTCTTACTGGCGGGAGCGATGAGCAGTTCTTC
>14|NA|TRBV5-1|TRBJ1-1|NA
CASSLGAANTEAFF
TGCGCCAGCAGCTTGGGGGCGGCGAACACTGAAGCTTTCTTT
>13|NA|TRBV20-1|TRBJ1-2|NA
CSARDRIHYGYTF
TGCAGTGCTAGAGACAGGATTCACTATGGCTACACCTTC